The source of this T cell receptor (beta chain) is a study of OX40 agonist ivuxolimab in advanced cancers. Here immunoSEQ multiplex PCR was the method, and the copy in TCRdb shows in-frame clones only, minus some. The sample holds about 64,000 clones, about 89% seen once. Germline CDR1 is SGHRS and CDR2 is YFSETQ. The CDR3 is made up of 13 amino acids. The V end was cut by 4 bases, the J end by 1 base, with 5 bases between. The sequencing used CD4+ or CD8+ T cells sorted from blood, collected in a trial of the OX40 agonist ivuxolimab. This rearrangement joins TRBV5-1 to TRBJ2-2, with unresolved D. The sequence derives from an adult with an advanced solid tumor such as melanoma, head and neck, liver or kidney cancer. CDR3 in DNA: TGCGCCAGCAGCCAATTGAACACCGGGGAGCTGTTTTTT. It is translated as CASSQLNTGELFF.